The 16 T cell receptor beta chains given below trace back to one sample, sequenced in a study of CD8+ T cells in alopecia areata. Following extraction, RNA underwent reverse transcription to cDNA, which served as the sequencing template. Method: immunoSEQ multiplex PCR; TCRdb's copy keeps in-frame clones and lacks some. The sample lists 150,000 to 200,000 clones, 60% occurring once. Treatment of the sample: oral pan-JAK inhibitor, 5-10 mg twice daily. The sequences come from CD4+ T cells sorted from blood, collected at week 24, from a patient treated with tofacitinib. The receptor set was obtained from a human donor with alopecia areata.

The J gene is TRBJ2-2, the V gene TRBV5-1; TRBD1 agrees at 7 bases. The CDR3 length is 14 residues. From germline, CDR1 is SGHRS and CDR2 YFSETQ. V gave up 4 bases and J gave up 2 bases; unmatched junction bases: 2. This chain's CDR3 is CASSRDSNTGELFF. The CDR3 DNA sequence: TGCGCCAGCAGCCGGGACAGTAACACCGGGGAGCTGTTTTTT.

The chain has TRBV29-1 and TRBJ2-2, with TRBD1 identical over 7 bases. Trimming removed 4 bases from V and 9 bases from J; junction bases left unmatched: 11. This CDR3 spans 14 amino acids. Germline assignment: CDR1 SQVTM and CDR2 ANQGSEA. The CDR3 nucleotides read TGCAGCGTTGCTAGACAGGGCCCCTTTCGGGAGCTGTTTTTT. Amino acid sequence: CSVARQGPFRELFF.

V gene TRBV7-9 combines with J gene TRBJ2-3; 13 bases fit TRBD2. Germline loops: CDR1 SEHNR, CDR2 FQNEAQ (reference sequence). This CDR3 is 16 amino acids long. Losses at the gene ends were 5 bases for V and 0 bases for J; bases not matched to a gene: 2. The CDR3 region is CASSTGLAGSTDTQYF. The CDR3 DNA reads TGTGCCAGCAGCACGGGACTAGCGGGGAGCACAGATACGCAGTATTTT.

This chain joins TRBV6-1 and TRBJ2-7; TRBD2 agrees at 10 bases. V shed 8 bases, J shed 9 bases, and the junction held 4 bases outside the gene matches. Germline loops: CDR1 MNHNS, CDR2 SASEGT. This CDR3 spans 11 amino acids. The CDR3 DNA is TGTGCCAGCTTGCTAGCGGGGGCGCAGTACTTC. This translates into CASLLAGAQYF.

In its sample, this clone was seen a few times. The chain uses TRBV4-3 and TRBJ1-2, with a possible D match to TRBD1 (5 bases). This CDR3 spans 14 amino acids. Germline CDR1 reads LGHNA; CDR2 reads YSLEER. V lost 2 bases to trimming and J lost 3 bases, with 10 bases between them. CDR3 loop: CASSQIQGDYGYTF. CDR3 in DNA: TGCGCCAGCAGCCAAATTCAGGGAGACTATGGCTACACCTTC.

This clone was counted between two and nine times. V usage is TRBV5-1 and J usage is TRBJ1-4; no clear D gene. Germline V CDR1 and CDR2: SGHRS, YFSETQ. The CDR3 runs to 16 residues. V dropped 4 bases and J dropped 8 bases, with 21 bases sitting between them. The CDR3 loop is CASSPGTGSGEEKLFF. The CDR3 coding sequence is TGCGCCAGCAGCCCTGGTACGGGGTCCGGAGAAGAAAAACTGTTTTTT.

This sequence joins TRBV5-1 and TRBJ2-7; D is perhaps TRBD1 (6 bases). The CDR3 totals 14 residues. Between the trimmed V and J ends, which lost 0 bases and 3 bases, there was a span of 10 bases. Germline V gene sequence: CDR1 SGHRS, CDR2 YFSETQ. The CDR3 sequence: CASSLDREVYEQYF. CDR3 DNA: TGCGCCAGCAGCTTGGACAGGGAAGTCTACGAGCAGTACTTC.

This clone was counted between two and nine times. The chain is built from TRBV7-2 and TRBJ1-2; D is uncertain. Germline V gene lookup returns CDR1 SGHTA and CDR2 FQGNSA. The CDR3 consists of 15 residues. Between the trimmed V and J ends, which lost 1 base and 8 bases, there was a span of 17 bases. CDR3 protein: CASSLGVLDIVGYTF. CDR3 nucleotides: TGTGCCAGCAGCTTAGGGGTTTTAGACATCGTGGGCTACACCTTC.

This clone was observed many times. J is TRBJ2-3 and V is TRBV27; perhaps TRBD1 as D (5 bases). CDR3 length equals 15 residues. Trimming took off 3 bases at V and 5 bases at J, with 15 bases between the two ends. CDR1 and CDR2 (germline): MNHEY, SMNVEV (reference sequence). The CDR3 here is CASSLGQAIQDTQYF. The CDR3 coding sequence is TGTGCCAGCAGTTTGGGGCAGGCCATACAAGATACGCAGTATTTT.

With respect to this clone: Sequence at one end of the junction differs from germline and may be a read error. The rearrangement uses TRBV9 and TRBJ1-2, with D perhaps TRBD1 (6 bases). Germline V gives CDR1 SGDLS, CDR2 YYNGEE. The CDR3 runs 15 residues. The CDR3 DNA reads TGTGCTAGCAGCGTAGCTCCCGACAGGAACTATGGCTACACCTTC. Encoded protein: CASSVAPDRNYGYTF.

This clone has more than one count but fewer than ten. This chain uses TRBV30 with TRBJ1-5; D remains ambiguous. CDR3 size: 14 residues. Germline assignment: CDR1 GTSNPN and CDR2 SVGIG (reference sequence). The germline V and J ends were trimmed by 1 base and 1 base, with 8 bases remaining between them. The DNA for the CDR3 is TGTGCCTGGAGTGCGGACTTAAGCAATCAGCCCCAGCATTTT. Translation gives CAWSADLSNQPQHF. Using reference TRBV30 and TRBJ1-5 for the parts outside the CDR3, the full variable domain is SQTIHQWPATLVQPVGSPLSLECTVEGTSNPNLYWYRQAAGRGLQLLFYSVGIGQISSEVPQNLSASRPQDRQFILSSKKLLLSDSGFYLCAWSADLSNQPQHFGDGTRLSIL.

J is TRBJ2-1 and V is TRBV30; 12 nucleotides agree with TRBD2. The V gene end was trimmed by 8 bases and the J gene end by 0 bases; junction bases not matched to a gene: 8. Germline loops: CDR1 GTSNPN, CDR2 SVGIG (reference sequence). The CDR3 is made up of 16 amino acids. CDR3 amino acids: CAATSGGTYSYNEQFF. As DNA, the CDR3 is TGTGCCGCCACTAGCGGGGGGACCTACTCCTACAATGAGCAGTTCTTC.

The rearrangement links TRBV29-1 to TRBJ1-2; 8 bases are a match to TRBD1. The trim removed 4 bases at V and 7 bases at J, leaving 8 bases unmatched. Germline CDR1 and CDR2: SQVTM and ANQGSEA. This CDR3 is 13 amino acids long. The chain's CDR3 is CSVVRQGAGGYTF. DNA of the CDR3: TGCAGCGTTGTTCGCCAGGGGGCTGGTGGCTACACCTTC.

The V and J genes are TRBV4-3 and TRBJ2-3, with 7 bases that match TRBD2. The CDR3 sequence is 16 residues long. Germline CDR1 reads LGHNA; CDR2 reads YSLEER. V trimming: 1 base; J trimming: 4 bases; junction bases outside the gene matches: 8. The CDR3 protein is CASSQVERGWADTQYF. CDR3 sequence (DNA): TGCGCCAGCAGCCAAGTCGAGCGGGGTTGGGCAGATACGCAGTATTTT.

The sample holds a few counts of this clone. The chain combines TRBV30 with TRBJ1-5, with no clear D. The CDR3 runs to 13 residues. V dropped 2 bases and J dropped 4 bases, with 9 bases sitting between them. From germline, CDR1 is GTSNPN and CDR2 SVGIG (reference sequence). DNA of the CDR3: TGTGCCTGGAGTACGAGGGCGAATCAGCCCCAGCATTTT. This encodes CAWSTRANQPQHF.

The rearrangement uses TRBV25-1 and TRBJ2-7; no clear D gene. CDR1 and CDR2 (germline): MGHDK, SYGVNS. The CDR3 loop spans 11 amino acids. The V and J ends lost 5 bases and 3 bases respectively, with 5 bases between them. The CDR3 nucleotides read TGTGCCAGCAGTCAATTCTACGAGCAGTACTTC. Translated: CASSQFYEQYF.